These 24 T cell receptor beta chains originate from one sample sequenced in a study of cytomegalovirus exposure and HLA in healthy donors. PCR employed 60 Vbeta and 13 Jbeta primers. The method was immunoSEQ multiplex PCR; TCRdb's version includes in-frame clones alone and lacks a portion of them. The sample holds around 130,000 clones; around 75% are singletons and the top ten take 1.2%. Sequencing was done on a sample of PBMCs. These receptors all stem from a female donor in good health and CMV-seronegative.

The chain joins TRBV30 to TRBJ2-2; perhaps TRBD2 as D (6 bases). Germline-derived CDR1 and CDR2 are GTSNPN and SVGIG (reference sequence). V dropped 0 bases and J dropped 7 bases, with 9 bases sitting between them. The CDR3 is 13 residues long. The CDR3 DNA follows: TGTGCCTGGAGTGTAACCGGGGGCGGGGAGCTGTTTTTT. This encodes CAWSVTGGGELFF.

The V and J genes are TRBV27 and TRBJ1-1, with TRBD1 as a possible D gene (5 bases). V was pared by 0 bases and J by 3 bases, with 14 bases between. This CDR3 comprises 16 residues. Germline V gene lookup returns CDR1 MNHEY and CDR2 SMNVEV (reference sequence). The CDR3 DNA reads TGTGCCAGCAGTTTATCGATGGGGTTAGGGGACACTGAAGCTTTCTTT. Amino acid sequence: CASSLSMGLGDTEAFF.

This clone was counted a few times. The V and J genes are TRBV5-1 and TRBJ2-5; D is possibly TRBD2 (5 bases). V gave up 2 bases and J gave up 5 bases, with 13 bases separating them. Germline CDR1 is SGHRS and CDR2 is YFSETQ. This CDR3 has 14 residues. In DNA, the CDR3 is TGCGCCAGCAGCTTCCCAGGAGGTGGCGAGACCCAGTACTTC. Its protein product is CASSFPGGGETQYF. The whole variable domain, remainder taken from reference TRBV5-1 and TRBJ2-5, is KAGVTQTPRYLIKTRGQQVTLSCSPISGHRSVSWYQQTPGQGLQFLFEYFSETQRNKGNFPGRFSGRQFSNSRSEMNVSTLELGDSALYLCASSFPGGGETQYFGPGTRLLVL.

The chain joins TRBV7-2 to TRBJ2-3; D gene unclear. Trimming removed 1 base from V and 6 bases from J, with 11 bases in between. Germline lookup yields CDR1 SGHTA and CDR2 FQGNSA. The CDR3 covers 14 residues. CDR3: CASSLVTPPDTQYF. In DNA form, the CDR3 reads TGTGCCAGCAGCTTAGTGACTCCGCCCGATACGCAGTATTTT.

This clone was counted a few times. The V call is TRBV5-1, the J call TRBJ2-5; TRBD1 is a possible D gene (5 bases). Germline V gene sequence: CDR1 SGHRS, CDR2 YFSETQ. With 1 base removed from V and 3 bases from J, the gap between germline ends came to 13 bases. CDR3 length equals 15 residues. CDR3 sequence (DNA): TGCGCCAGCAGCTTGTTAGGGGCAGATAAAGAGACCCAGTACTTC. This translates into CASSLLGADKETQYF.

The chain links TRBV28 to TRBJ1-2, with D uncertain. Per germline, CDR1 MDHEN and CDR2 SYDVKM. This CDR3 region has 15 residues. Trimming took 5 bases from V and 8 from J, leaving 21 bases between them. CDR3 DNA sequence: TGTGCCAGCAGTACCCCGCCACGATTGGAGGAGGGCTACACCTTC. As protein: CASSTPPRLEEGYTF.

V is TRBV6-6 and J is TRBJ1-4, with D unresolved. There are 15 residues in the CDR3. The V gene's germline CDR1 is MNHNY and CDR2 SVGAGI (reference sequence). Deletions cut 2 bases from V and 0 bases from J, with 7 bases between. The CDR3 nucleotides read TGTGCCAGCAGTTACAAGCGGCCAACTAATGAAAAACTGTTTTTT. It encodes CASSYKRPTNEKLFF.

This CDR3 reads CASSEAPSGVSYNEQFF. The CDR3 nucleotides are TGTGCCAGCAGTGAAGCGCCCAGCGGGGTGTCCTACAATGAGCAGTTCTTC. This chain uses TRBV6-1 with TRBJ2-1; TRBD2 matches at 7 bases. With 0 bases clipped from V and 1 base from J, the junction kept 6 bases outside the gene matches. CDR1 is MNHNS, CDR2 SASEGT, per germline. This CDR3 region has 17 residues.

CDR3 DNA: TGTGCCAGCAACGGGGACAGAAATTTCAATGAGCAGTTCTTC. Protein product: CASNGDRNFNEQFF. V usage is TRBV7-8 and J usage is TRBJ2-1, with 7 nucleotides matching TRBD1. The V gene end was trimmed by 7 bases and the J gene end by 6 bases; junction bases not matched to a gene: 9. Germline-derived CDR1 and CDR2 are SGHVS and FQNEAQ. The CDR3 extends over 14 amino acids. Based on the CDR3 plus reference TRBV7-8 and TRBJ2-1, the full variable domain is GAGVSQSPRYKVAKRGQDVALRCDPISGHVSLFWYQQALGQGPEFLTYFQNEAQLDKSGLPSDRFFAERPEGSVSTLKIQRTQQEDSAVYLCASNGDRNFNEQFFGPGTRLTVL.

The V and J genes are TRBV28 and TRBJ2-3, with D tentatively TRBD2 (5 bases). Per the germline V gene, CDR1 is MDHEN and CDR2 is SYDVKM. Trimming shortened V by 6 bases and J by 1 base, and 14 bases separated the two germline ends. There are 15 residues in the CDR3. The chain's CDR3 is CASSRRGSGTDTQYF. Here the CDR3 DNA reads TGTGCCAGCAGCCGCCGAGGGTCAGGCACAGATACGCAGTATTTT.

The chain is built from TRBV2 and TRBJ2-5, with 9 bases aligning to TRBD1. CDR3 length: 15 residues. Germline V gene data show CDR1 as SNHLY and CDR2 as FYNNEI. After removal of 3 bases from V and 4 bases from J, the junction contained 6 bases not matched to a gene. In nucleotides, the CDR3 is TGTGCCAGCAGTGATACAGGGGGCTGGGGAGAGACCCAGTACTTC. The encoded protein is CASSDTGGWGETQYF.

The chain carries TRBV4-1 and TRBJ2-1; 8 bases map to TRBD2. Germline V gene sequence: CDR1 MGHRA, CDR2 YSYEKL. The CDR3 is 17 amino acids. Losses at the gene ends were 0 bases for V and 6 bases for J; bases not matched to a gene: 10. CDR3 nucleotides: TGCGCCAGCAGCCAAGATTTTCAAGCGGGAGCTACCAATGAGCAGTTCTTC. Translating gives CASSQDFQAGATNEQFF.

V usage is TRBV9 and J usage is TRBJ1-1, with D tentatively TRBD1 (6 bases). Germline V gene data show CDR1 as SGDLS and CDR2 as YYNGEE. Trimming stripped 3 bases from V and 6 bases from J, with 12 bases between. The CDR3 runs to 13 residues. The CDR3 region is CASSAGDVAEAFF. CDR3 coding DNA: TGTGCCAGCAGCGCAGGGGATGTGGCTGAAGCTTTCTTT.

The V gene is TRBV25-1, the J gene TRBJ1-2; D gene unclear. V dropped 0 bases and J dropped 6 bases, with 8 bases sitting between them. Germline assignment: CDR1 MGHDK and CDR2 SYGVNS. The CDR3 consists of 13 residues. CDR3 region: CASSEYNMDGYTF. CDR3 in DNA: TGTGCCAGCAGTGAATATAACATGGATGGCTACACCTTC.

The chain couples TRBV19 to TRBJ2-7; possible D gene TRBD2, 5 bases. The V gene lost 5 bases and the J gene lost 2 bases, with 13 bases spanning the gap. The CDR3 sequence is 14 residues long. In germline, CDR1 is LNHDA, CDR2 SQIVND (reference sequence). The CDR3 loop reads CASSATSNTYEQYF. CDR3 nucleotides: TGTGCCAGTAGTGCCACTAGTAACACCTACGAGCAGTACTTC.

The chain recombines TRBV7-9 with TRBJ1-1; no clear D gene. V was clipped by 0 bases and J by 7 bases, with 6 bases between them. Germline V gene data show CDR1 as SEHNR and CDR2 as FQNEAQ (reference sequence). CDR3 length: 12 residues. CDR3 amino acids: CASSLAPGEAFF. CDR3 coding DNA: TGTGCCAGCAGCTTAGCGCCGGGTGAAGCTTTCTTT.

This clone was counted only a few times. The rearrangement joins TRBV6-1 to TRBJ1-1; 8 nucleotides match TRBD1. CDR3 length: 16 amino acids. The germline gives CDR1 MNHNS, CDR2 SASEGT. V was clipped by 4 bases and J by 0 bases; unmatched bases: 7. For the CDR3, the DNA is TGTGCCAGCAGTGCAGGCACAGGGGGGATGAACACTGAAGCTTTCTTT. The encoded protein is CASSAGTGGMNTEAFF.

J is TRBJ1-2 and V is TRBV6-5; 8 bases map to TRBD1. The CDR3 is made up of 13 amino acids. From germline, CDR1 is MNHEY and CDR2 SVGAGI. The V and J ends lost 7 bases and 8 bases, in that order; junction bases with no gene match: 9. DNA of the CDR3: TGTGCCAGCACAAACGGACAGGGTCGCGGCTACACCTTC. It specifies CASTNGQGRGYTF.

A few counts support this clone. J is TRBJ2-5 and V is TRBV6-1; 8 nucleotides agree with TRBD2. Germline V CDR1 and CDR2: MNHNS, SASEGT. V trimming: 0 bases; J trimming: 5 bases; junction bases outside the gene matches: 5. This CDR3 region has 15 residues. The CDR3 sequence is CASSEASGSGETQYF. DNA for the CDR3: TGTGCCAGCAGTGAAGCAAGCGGGAGTGGTGAGACCCAGTACTTC.

The V gene is TRBV6-5, the J gene TRBJ1-4; D may be TRBD1 (5 bases). Trimming left V 0 bases short and J 1 base short, with 9 bases between. Germline V gene data show CDR1 as MNHEY and CDR2 as SVGAGI. The CDR3 spans 16 residues. The CDR3 sequence is CASSYSGEVTNEKLFF. The CDR3 DNA sequence: TGTGCCAGCAGTTACTCGGGGGAGGTAACTAATGAAAAACTGTTTTTT.

The J gene is TRBJ2-7, the V gene TRBV5-1; 10 positions match TRBD2. V shed 0 bases, J shed 3 bases, and the junction held 9 bases outside the gene matches. Germline V CDR1 and CDR2: SGHRS, YFSETQ. The CDR3 consists of 17 residues. In nucleotides, the CDR3 is TGCGCCAGCAGCTTGGCCTTAGCGGGAGGTTCCTACTACGAGCAGTACTTC. Its protein is CASSLALAGGSYYEQYF.

The CDR3 sequence is CASSYRNTEAFF. CDR3 in DNA: TGTGCCAGCAGTTACCGGAACACTGAAGCTTTCTTT. V and J are TRBV6-6 and TRBJ1-1; D remains ambiguous. This CDR3 has 12 amino acids. From germline, CDR1 is MNHNY and CDR2 SVGAGI (reference sequence). Between the trimmed V and J ends, which lost 2 bases and 1 base, there was a span of 2 bases.

The chain carries TRBV14 and TRBJ2-6; possibly TRBD1 for D (6 bases). V was cut by 4 bases and J by 4 bases, with 20 bases left in between. CDR3 length equals 18 residues. Germline CDR1 is SGHDN and CDR2 is FVKESK. CDR3 loop: CASSPLPKTGTGANVLTF. The CDR3 nucleotides read TGTGCCAGCAGCCCTCTCCCCAAAACAGGGACAGGGGCCAACGTCCTGACTTTC. The full variable domain, completed using reference TRBV14 and TRBJ2-6, is EAGVTQFPSHSVIEKGQTVTLRCDPISGHDNLYWYRRVMGKEIKFLLHFVKESKQDESGMPNNRFLAERTGGTYSTLKVQPAELEDSGVYFCASSPLPKTGTGANVLTFGAGSRLTVL.

V is TRBV28 and J is TRBJ2-7; D unclear. This CDR3 is 11 amino acids long. Germline CDR1 is MDHEN and CDR2 is SYDVKM. Trimming removed 5 bases at V and 2 bases at J, with 4 bases between. CDR3 amino acids: CASSVAYEQYF. CDR3 DNA: TGTGCCAGCAGTGTCGCCTACGAGCAGTACTTC.